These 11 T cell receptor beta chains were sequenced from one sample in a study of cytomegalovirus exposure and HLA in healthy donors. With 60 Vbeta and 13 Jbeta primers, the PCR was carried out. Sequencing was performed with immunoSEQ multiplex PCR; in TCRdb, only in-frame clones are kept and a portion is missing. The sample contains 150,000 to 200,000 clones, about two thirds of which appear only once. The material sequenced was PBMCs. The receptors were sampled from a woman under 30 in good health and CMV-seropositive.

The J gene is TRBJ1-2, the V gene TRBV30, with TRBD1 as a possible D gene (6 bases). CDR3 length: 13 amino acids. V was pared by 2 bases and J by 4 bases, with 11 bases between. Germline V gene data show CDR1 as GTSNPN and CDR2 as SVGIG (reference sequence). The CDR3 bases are TGTGCCTGGAGTCTGGGGGCCGGCTATGGCTACACCTTC. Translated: CAWSLGAGYGYTF.

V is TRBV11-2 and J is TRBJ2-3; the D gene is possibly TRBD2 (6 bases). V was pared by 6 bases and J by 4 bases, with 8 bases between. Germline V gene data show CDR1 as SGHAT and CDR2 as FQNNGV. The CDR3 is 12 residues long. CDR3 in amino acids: CASRWEADTQYF. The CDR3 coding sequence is TGTGCCAGCAGATGGGAGGCAGATACGCAGTATTTT.

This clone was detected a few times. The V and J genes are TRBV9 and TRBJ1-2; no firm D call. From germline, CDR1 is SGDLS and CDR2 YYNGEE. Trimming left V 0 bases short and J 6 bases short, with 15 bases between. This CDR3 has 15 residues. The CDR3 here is CASSVGRLGPHGYTF. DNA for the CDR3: TGTGCCAGCAGCGTAGGGAGGCTGGGTCCGCATGGCTACACCTTC.

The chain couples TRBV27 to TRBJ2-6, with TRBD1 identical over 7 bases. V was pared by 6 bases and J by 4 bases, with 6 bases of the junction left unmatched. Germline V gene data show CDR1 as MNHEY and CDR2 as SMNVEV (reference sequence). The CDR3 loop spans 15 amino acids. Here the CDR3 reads CASSIRGPGANVLTF. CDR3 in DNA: TGTGCCAGCAGCATAAGGGGGCCCGGGGCCAACGTCCTGACTTTC.

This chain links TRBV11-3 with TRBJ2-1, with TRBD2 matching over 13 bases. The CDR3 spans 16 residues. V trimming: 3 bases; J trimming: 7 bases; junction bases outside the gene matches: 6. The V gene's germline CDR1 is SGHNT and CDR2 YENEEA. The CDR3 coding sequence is TGTGCCAGCAGCTTGCGAACTAGCGGGGGGGAAAATGAGCAGTTCTTC. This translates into CASSLRTSGGENEQFF.

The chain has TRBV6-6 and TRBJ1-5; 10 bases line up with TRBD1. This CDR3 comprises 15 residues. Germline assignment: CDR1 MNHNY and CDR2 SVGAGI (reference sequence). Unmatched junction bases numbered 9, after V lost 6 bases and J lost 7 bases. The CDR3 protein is CASSSLGTGEQPQHF. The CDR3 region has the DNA TGTGCCAGCAGCTCCCTAGGGACAGGGGAACAGCCCCAGCATTTT.

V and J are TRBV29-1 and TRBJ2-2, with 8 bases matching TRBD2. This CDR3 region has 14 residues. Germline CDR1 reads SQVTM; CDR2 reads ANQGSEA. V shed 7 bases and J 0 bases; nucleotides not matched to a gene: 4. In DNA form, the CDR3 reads TGCAGCGCCGGGGGGGGAACGAACACCGGGGAGCTGTTTTTT. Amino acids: CSAGGGTNTGELFF.

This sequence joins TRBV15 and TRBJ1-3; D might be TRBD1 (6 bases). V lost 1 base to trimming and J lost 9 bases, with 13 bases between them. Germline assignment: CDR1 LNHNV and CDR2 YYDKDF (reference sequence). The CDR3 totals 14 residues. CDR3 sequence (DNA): TGTGCCACCAGCAGAGTTCCTGGGGACATCACCATATATTTT. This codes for CATSRVPGDITIYF.

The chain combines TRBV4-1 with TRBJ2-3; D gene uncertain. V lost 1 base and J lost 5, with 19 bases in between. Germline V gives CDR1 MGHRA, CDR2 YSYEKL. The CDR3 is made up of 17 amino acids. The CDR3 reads CASSQAPSPAGRDTQYF. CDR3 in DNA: TGCGCCAGCAGCCAAGCCCCCAGTCCTGCAGGCCGAGATACGCAGTATTTT.

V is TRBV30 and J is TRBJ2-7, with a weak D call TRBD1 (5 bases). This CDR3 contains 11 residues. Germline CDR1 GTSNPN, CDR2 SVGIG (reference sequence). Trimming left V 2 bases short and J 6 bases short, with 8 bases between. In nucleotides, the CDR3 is TGTGCCTGGAGTCCAGGGCGCGAGCAGTACTTC. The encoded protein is CAWSPGREQYF.

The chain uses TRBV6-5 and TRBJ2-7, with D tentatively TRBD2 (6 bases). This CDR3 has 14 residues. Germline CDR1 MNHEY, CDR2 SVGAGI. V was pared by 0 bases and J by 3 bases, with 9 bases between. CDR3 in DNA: TGTGCCAGCAGTTACTCTGTTAGCGGCTACGAGCAGTACTTC. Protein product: CASSYSVSGYEQYF.